This T cell receptor (beta chain) was sequenced during a study of blood T cell repertoires in COVID-19. Overall study context: Collection of acute and convalescent COVID-19 samples took place in the United States, Italy and Spain. PBMCs, B-cell-depleted T cells, or T cells were the source of the cDNA or gDNA that made up the material.

Methods used by the authors: Quantification of nucleated cells was approximated via reference gene primer amplification. Profiling relied on immunoSEQ multiplex PCR, and the TCRdb table lists in-frame clones only, not all of them. V, J and clone size derive from that table, while D and trimming were established from the DNA sequence. Among about 97,000 clones listed, around nine tenths were seen once. V was pared by 6 bases and J by 8 bases, with 7 bases of the junction left unmatched. The CDR3 has 14 amino acids. Germline V gives CDR1 MNHEY, CDR2 SVGAGI. This clone was observed a single time. The gene calls are TRBV6-5 and TRBJ1-6, with TRBD1 matching 7 bases. The specimen was peripheral blood. This TCR came from a middle-aged man with active or convalescent COVID-19. CDR3 nucleotide sequence: TGTGCCAGCAGGATACAGGGGAAGGATTCACCCCTCCACTTT. Protein sequence: CASRIQGKDSPLHF.